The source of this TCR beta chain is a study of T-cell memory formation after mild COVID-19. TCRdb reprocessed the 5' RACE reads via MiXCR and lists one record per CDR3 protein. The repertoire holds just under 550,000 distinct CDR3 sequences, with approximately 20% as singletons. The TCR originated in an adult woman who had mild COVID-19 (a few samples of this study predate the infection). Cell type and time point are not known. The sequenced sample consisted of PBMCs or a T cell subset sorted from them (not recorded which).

The CDR3 sequence is CATSRVGGTYEQYF. CDR3 sequence (DNA): TGTGCCACCAGCAGAGTAGGTGGGACATACGAGCAGTACTTC. The V call is TRBV15, the J call TRBJ2-7; a weak D match, TRBD1 (6 bases). The V end lost 1 base, the J end lost 4 bases, and 11 bases lay between the germline ends. Germline V gives CDR1 LNHNV, CDR2 YYDKDF (reference sequence). This CDR3 has 14 residues.